The 27 T cell receptor beta chains below come from one sample, sequenced in a study of cytomegalovirus exposure and HLA in healthy donors. The PCR made use of 60 Vbeta and 13 Jbeta primers. Sequencing used immunoSEQ multiplex PCR; TCRdb keeps in-frame clones, though not all of them. Found here are fewer than 200,000 clones, over 70% of them singletons; the top ten hold 2.2%. The sequencing sample was made of PBMCs. The receptors were sampled from a woman in her thirties in good health and CMV-seronegative.

This clone appeared once. J is TRBJ2-5 and V is TRBV19; 8 nucleotides agree with TRBD2. CDR1 is LNHDA, CDR2 SQIVND, per germline (reference sequence). V lost 9 bases, J lost 1 base, and 7 bases stayed unmatched. The CDR3 is made up of 14 amino acids. CDR3 in amino acids: CASGGSGGQETQYF. The CDR3 bases are TGTGCCAGCGGGGGAAGCGGGGGCCAAGAGACCCAGTACTTC.

The chain combines TRBV5-1 with TRBJ1-1; 7 bases match TRBD1. Trimming took 4 bases from V and 4 from J; bases not matched to a gene: 7. The CDR3 spans 14 residues. CDR1 is SGHRS and CDR2 is YFSETQ in the germline V gene. The CDR3: CASSTRQGSTEAFF. CDR3 coding DNA: TGCGCCAGCAGCACCAGACAGGGCAGCACTGAAGCTTTCTTT.

V gene TRBV5-1 combines with J gene TRBJ2-1; the D gene is possibly TRBD2 (6 bases). V was clipped by 0 bases and J by 4 bases, with 11 bases between them. The CDR3 has 15 amino acids. Germline CDR1 SGHRS, CDR2 YFSETQ. CDR3 DNA sequence: TGCGCCAGCAGCTTGGACGCGGAGGGATACAATGAGCAGTTCTTC. Protein product: CASSLDAEGYNEQFF.

J is TRBJ2-5 and V is TRBV4-3; TRBD1 matches 7 bases. Unmatched junction bases numbered 4, after V lost 2 bases and J lost 1 base. Germline loops: CDR1 LGHNA, CDR2 YSLEER. This CDR3 has 15 residues. CDR3 sequence reads: CASSQLRGPQETQYF. The CDR3 region has the DNA TGCGCCAGCAGCCAACTAAGGGGGCCCCAAGAGACCCAGTACTTC.

The chain employs TRBV10-3 and TRBJ2-7; no definite D call. In germline, CDR1 is ENHRY, CDR2 SYGVKD. The CDR3 extends over 13 amino acids. V lost 3 bases and J 2 bases, leaving 8 bases between the germline ends. CDR3 region: CAISDTSTYEQYF. The DNA for the CDR3 is TGTGCCATCAGTGACACTTCGACCTACGAGCAGTACTTC.

The chain carries TRBV2 and TRBJ2-3, with TRBD2 matching over 7 bases. J was trimmed by 2 bases and V by 6 bases; bases with no gene match: 2. The V gene's germline CDR1 is SNHLY and CDR2 FYNNEI. CDR3 length equals 13 residues. The CDR3 protein is CASRGDYTDTQYF. CDR3 nucleotide sequence: TGTGCCAGCAGGGGGGACTACACAGATACGCAGTATTTT.

The chain links TRBV5-6 to TRBJ1-5; TRBD1 might be the D (5 bases). V gave up 0 bases and J gave up 7 bases, with 14 bases separating them. The CDR3 is 15 residues long. Germline CDR1 SGHDT, CDR2 YYEEEE. DNA for the CDR3: TGTGCCAGCAGCTTGGGTACGGGGGGGTACCAGCCCCAGCATTTT. Translation: CASSLGTGGYQPQHF.

The rearrangement uses TRBV2 and TRBJ2-7; the D gene is possibly TRBD1 (7 bases). The CDR3 is 13 amino acids. In germline, CDR1 is SNHLY, CDR2 FYNNEI. Trimming removed 4 bases at V and 3 bases at J, with 10 bases between. CDR3 nucleotides: TGTGCCAGCAGTGGTCAGGGGGGCTACGAGCAGTACTTC. Translating it yields CASSGQGGYEQYF.

V gene TRBV4-3 combines with J gene TRBJ2-7, with D unresolved. Germline CDR1 is LGHNA and CDR2 is YSLEER. The V and J ends lost 0 bases and 7 bases respectively, with 10 bases between them. CDR3 length equals 13 residues. CDR3 protein: CASSQDLSREQYF. In nucleotides, the CDR3 is TGCGCCAGCAGCCAAGACCTAAGTCGGGAGCAGTACTTC.

For this clone: One junction end disagrees with the germline gene, perhaps due to a read error. The chain combines TRBV7-9 with TRBJ2-1, with TRBD2 identical over 7 bases. CDR3 size: 15 residues. Germline V gene sequence: CDR1 SEHNR, CDR2 FQNEAQ (reference sequence). CDR3 residues: CSSSLSGISYNEQFF. The DNA of the CDR3 is TGTTCCAGCAGCTTAAGCGGGATCTCCTACAATGAGCAGTTCTTC.

V gene TRBV7-9 combines with J gene TRBJ1-2; 7 nucleotides align to TRBD1. The CDR3 has 16 amino acids. V shed 1 base, J shed 0 bases, and the junction held 5 bases outside the gene matches. The germline V gene has CDR1 SEHNR and CDR2 FQNEAQ (reference sequence). The CDR3 DNA follows: TGTGCCAGCAGCTTAGTTGGACAGGAAGCTAACTATGGCTACACCTTC. Translating it yields CASSLVGQEANYGYTF.

The sample holds a few counts of this clone. The rearrangement uses TRBV5-4 and TRBJ2-7; 7 bases match TRBD2. Germline assignment: CDR1 SGHNT and CDR2 YYREEE (reference sequence). The J segment lost 0 bases and the V segment lost 0 bases, leaving 6 bases of the junction unmatched. There are 16 residues in the CDR3. Here the CDR3 DNA reads TGTGCCAGCAGCTTGGGAGGAGGGAGGGCCTCCTACGAGCAGTACTTC. This codes for CASSLGGGRASYEQYF.

This chain links TRBV7-9 with TRBJ2-3; the match to TRBD2 covers 13 bases. The V gene's germline CDR1 is SEHNR and CDR2 FQNEAQ (reference sequence). V was pared by 6 bases and J by 3 bases, with 3 bases of the junction left unmatched. This CDR3 comprises 15 residues. CDR3 amino acids: CASSRTSGSTDTQYF. CDR3 DNA: TGTGCCAGCAGTCGGACTAGCGGGAGTACAGATACGCAGTATTTT.

The V and J genes are TRBV7-3 and TRBJ2-5; 9 bases map to TRBD2. Germline assignment: CDR1 SGHTA and CDR2 FQGTGA. This CDR3 comprises 16 residues. Trimming at V came to 1 base and at J to 1 base, leaving 4 bases not matched to a gene. The CDR3: CASSLSGLASQETQYF. CDR3 in DNA: TGTGCCAGCAGCTTAAGCGGACTAGCGAGCCAAGAGACCCAGTACTTC.

J is TRBJ1-2 and V is TRBV27; 8 bases are shared with TRBD1. The CDR3 is 12 residues long. Trimming at V came to 6 bases and at J to 5 bases, leaving 2 bases not matched to a gene. Germline V gene lookup returns CDR1 MNHEY and CDR2 SMNVEV (reference sequence). The CDR3 bases are TGTGCCAGCAGAACAGGGGGATATGGCTACACCTTC. As protein: CASRTGGYGYTF.

This clone was found a few times. This chain's CDR3 is CASSTTLGGTGELFF. In DNA, the CDR3 is TGTGCCAGCAGTACAACCCTAGGGGGCACCGGGGAGCTGTTTTTT. The chain uses TRBV27 and TRBJ2-2; D perhaps matches TRBD1 (6 bases). Germline V gives CDR1 MNHEY, CDR2 SMNVEV (reference sequence). This CDR3 has 15 amino acids. V was clipped by 5 bases and J by 4 bases, with 14 bases between them.

The genes are TRBV5-1 and TRBJ1-1; TRBD1 matches at 9 bases. Germline V CDR1 and CDR2: SGHRS, YFSETQ. The CDR3 runs 14 residues. The ends lost 3 bases at V and 4 bases at J; junction bases unmatched: 4. For the CDR3, the DNA is TGCGCCAGCAGCTGGGGGGACAGGGTCACTGAAGCTTTCTTT. Its protein product is CASSWGDRVTEAFF.

The chain has TRBV28 and TRBJ1-2; D may be TRBD1 (5 bases). The CDR3 totals 15 residues. Deletions cut 5 bases from V and 4 bases from J, with 17 bases between. Germline CDR1 MDHEN, CDR2 SYDVKM. The CDR3 coding sequence is TGTGCCAGCAGTCCCCCCAGGGTGGGCGGCTATGGCTACACCTTC. It specifies CASSPPRVGGYGYTF.

This chain joins TRBV27 and TRBJ1-2, with TRBD1 identical over 10 bases. CDR1 MNHEY and CDR2 SMNVEV come from the germline V gene (reference sequence). Trimming cost V 6 bases and J 7 bases; bases outside gene matches: 8. The CDR3 sequence is 14 residues long. The CDR3 nucleotides are TGTGCCAGCAGGGACAGGGGGGCCTCAGGTGGCTACACCTTC. Its protein product is CASRDRGASGGYTF.

The J gene is TRBJ2-3, the V gene TRBV5-5; TRBD1 agrees at 7 bases. The germline gives CDR1 SGHKS, CDR2 YYEKEE (reference sequence). The CDR3 extends over 13 amino acids. Trimming at V came to 5 bases and at J to 4 bases, leaving 4 bases not matched to a gene. CDR3 amino acids: CASRTQGADTQYF. Written as DNA, the CDR3 is TGTGCCAGCAGAACGCAGGGGGCAGATACGCAGTATTTT. The variable domain in full, with the rest retrieved from reference TRBV5-5 and TRBJ2-3, is DAGVTQSPTHLIKTRGQQVTLRCSPISGHKSVSWYQQVLGQGPQFIFQYYEKEERGRGNFPDRFSARQFPNYSSELNVNALLLGDSALYLCASRTQGADTQYFGPGTRLTVL.

A remark on this clone: The junction and the germline gene differ at one end; a read error may be behind it. This rearrangement joins TRBV28 to TRBJ2-6; 7 bases line up with TRBD1. This CDR3 is 17 amino acids long. Germline V gene sequence: CDR1 MDHEN, CDR2 SYDVKM. The CDR3 bases are TGTGCCAGCAGTTACGAGAAACAGGGGTCTGGGGCCAACGGCCTGACTTTC. Translation: CASSYEKQGSGANGLTF.

This clone was detected only once. Other DNA sequences from this sample encode an identical CDR3 as well. The chain has TRBV5-4 and TRBJ2-7, with 13 bases lining up with TRBD2. With V trimmed by 5 bases and J by 2 bases, 4 bases remained unmatched. CDR3 length equals 15 residues. CDR1 is SGHNT, CDR2 YYREEE, per germline (reference sequence). This chain's CDR3 is CASSSGLAGAYEQYF. The CDR3, as DNA: TGTGCCAGCAGTTCTGGACTAGCGGGAGCCTACGAGCAGTACTTC.

The rearrangement uses TRBV5-5 and TRBJ1-5, with 10 bases that match TRBD1. In germline, CDR1 is SGHKS, CDR2 YYEKEE (reference sequence). J was trimmed by 7 bases and V by 0 bases; bases with no gene match: 7. The CDR3 spans 16 residues. The CDR3 nucleotides are TGTGCCAGCAGCTTGGGGAGCCTGACAGGGGGCCAGCCCCAGCATTTT. Translation: CASSLGSLTGGQPQHF.

V usage is TRBV28 and J usage is TRBJ1-4; 9 nucleotides match TRBD1. The trim removed 6 bases at V and 8 bases at J, leaving 4 bases unmatched. The germline CDR1 and CDR2 sequences are MDHEN and SYDVKM. This CDR3 has 13 amino acids. Written as DNA, the CDR3 is TGTGCCAGCAGGGGGACAGGGACCGAAAAACTGTTTTTT. Its protein is CASRGTGTEKLFF.

The DNA for the CDR3 is TGTGCCAGCAGCTTAGAACCGGGAGAGGGAGAGACCCAGTACTTC. Amino acids: CASSLEPGEGETQYF. V and J are TRBV11-2 and TRBJ2-5; weak D call: TRBD2 (6 bases). The V end lost 0 bases, the J end lost 4 bases, and 12 bases lay between the germline ends. The CDR3 loop spans 15 amino acids. CDR1 SGHAT and CDR2 FQNNGV come from the germline V gene.

About this clone: The junction shows a germline mismatch at one end, possibly a read error. The rearrangement links TRBV28 to TRBJ2-6, with 7 bases fitting TRBD1. The CDR3 extends over 17 amino acids. Germline loops: CDR1 MDHEN, CDR2 SYDVKM. CDR3 nucleotide sequence: TGTGCCAGCAGTTTGGCAGGGGGTTCTCGTGGGGCCAACGGCCTGACTTTC. This translates into CASSLAGGSRGANGLTF.

The J gene is TRBJ1-6, the V gene TRBV7-2, with D tentatively TRBD1 (5 bases). V shed 5 bases and J shed 4 bases, with 12 bases lying between them. In germline, CDR1 is SGHTA, CDR2 FQGNSA. CDR3 size: 15 residues. DNA of the CDR3: TGTGCCAGCAGCGCCGGCGGGGGTTATAATTCACCCCTCCACTTT. It is translated as CASSAGGGYNSPLHF. Supplemented by reference TRBV7-2 and TRBJ1-6, the full variable domain reads GAGVSQSPSNKVTEKGKDVELRCDPISGHTALYWYRQSLGQGLEFLIYFQGNSAPDKSGLPSDRFSAERTGGSVSTLTIQRTQQEDSAVYLCASSAGGGYNSPLHFGNGTRLTVT.